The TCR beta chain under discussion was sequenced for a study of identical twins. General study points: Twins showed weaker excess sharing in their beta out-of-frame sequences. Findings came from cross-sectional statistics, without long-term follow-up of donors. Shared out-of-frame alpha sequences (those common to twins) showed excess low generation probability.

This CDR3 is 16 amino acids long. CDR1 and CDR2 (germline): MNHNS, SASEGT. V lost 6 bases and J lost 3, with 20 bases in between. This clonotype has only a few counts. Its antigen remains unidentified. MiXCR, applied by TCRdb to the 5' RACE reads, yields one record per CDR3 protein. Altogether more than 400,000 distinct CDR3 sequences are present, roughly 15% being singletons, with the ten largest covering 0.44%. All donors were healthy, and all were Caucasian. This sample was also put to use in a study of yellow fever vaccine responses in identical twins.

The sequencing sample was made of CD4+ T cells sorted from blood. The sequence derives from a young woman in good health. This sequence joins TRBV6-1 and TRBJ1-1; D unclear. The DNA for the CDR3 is TGTGCCAGCAGCCACGGACGTACACATGAGGACACTGAAGCTTTCTTT. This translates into CASSHGRTHEDTEAFF.